By share of the sample, the clone carrying this TCR delta chain is medium-sized. The sample is drawn from a study of gamma-delta T cells after stem cell transplantation. TCRdb fed the RT-PCR reads into CATT to redo clone calling. The sample lists thousands of delta-chain clones, approximately 3.5% occurring once. Germline-derived CDR1 and CDR2 are GEAIGNYY and EKD. The CDR3 totals 16 residues. V lost 3 bases to trimming and J lost 3 bases; unmatched junction nucleotides: 6. This receptor was obtained from a human donor. It is not recorded whose cells these are; they may come from a transplant donor. Material: gamma-delta T cells. V usage is TRDV2 and J usage is TRDJ1; 13 nucleotides align to TRDD3. The CDR3 spells CACDLLGDTSADKLIF. CDR3 DNA sequence: TGTGCCTGTGACTTACTGGGGGATACGAGCGCCGATAAACTCATCTTT.